This T cell receptor (beta chain) is from a study of blood T cell repertoires in COVID-19. Turning to this clone: Different DNA sequences within this sample yield the same CDR3.

V lost 3 bases and J lost 2, with 8 bases in between. CDR3 length: 14 amino acids. CDR1 is KGHSH and CDR2 is LQKENI in the germline V gene. Original data processing: Nucleated cell number was recorded as an estimate derived from reference gene primer amplification. The assay was immunoSEQ multiplex PCR, and TCRdb's table has in-frame clones only and misses some. V and J calls and clone size come straight from that table; D and trimming were deduced from the DNA. The table lists about 250,000 clones, 84% of them singletons. The chain employs TRBV18 and TRBJ1-5; D is ambiguous. The source is a man aged 50 to 59 who had recovered from COVID-19. Material: PBMCs or T cells enriched from blood (not recorded which). The CDR3 nucleotides read TGTGCCAGCTCACCTCCAGGCGGCAATCAGCCCCAGCATTTT. As protein: CASSPPGGNQPQHF.